This T cell receptor (beta chain) comes out of a study of blood T cell repertoires in COVID-19. Germline trimming cut 2 bases from V and 4 bases from J; bases unmatched to any gene: 8. CDR1 SGDLS and CDR2 YYNGEE come from the germline V gene. The CDR3 spans 15 residues. The table lists this clone with many counts. The authors' processing: Quantification of nucleated cells was approximated via reference gene primer amplification. TCRdb's table, derived via immunoSEQ multiplex PCR, lists solely in-frame clones and lacks some. V and J calls and clone size are copied from that table; D and trimming were computed from the DNA. The sample carries about 130,000 clones, roughly two thirds recorded once.

This TCR derives from a woman between 65 and 79 years old with acute or convalescent COVID-19. The V gene is TRBV9, the J gene TRBJ1-2, with TRBD1 identical over 7 bases. The material sequenced was peripheral blood. CDR3 nucleotides: TGTGCCAGCAGCGTCGACCTCGGGACAGCCTATGGCTACACCTTC. Translated: CASSVDLGTAYGYTF.